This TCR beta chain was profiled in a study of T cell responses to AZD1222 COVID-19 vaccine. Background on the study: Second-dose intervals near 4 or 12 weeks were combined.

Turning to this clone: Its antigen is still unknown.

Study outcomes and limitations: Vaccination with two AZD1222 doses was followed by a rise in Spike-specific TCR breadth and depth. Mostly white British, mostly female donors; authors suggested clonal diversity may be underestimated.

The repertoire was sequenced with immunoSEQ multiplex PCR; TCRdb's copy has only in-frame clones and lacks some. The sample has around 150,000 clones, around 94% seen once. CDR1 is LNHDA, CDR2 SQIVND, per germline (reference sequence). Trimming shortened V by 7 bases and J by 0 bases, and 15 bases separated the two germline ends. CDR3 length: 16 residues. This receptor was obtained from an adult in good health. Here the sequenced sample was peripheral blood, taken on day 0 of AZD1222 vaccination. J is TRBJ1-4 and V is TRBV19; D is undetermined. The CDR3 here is CASNSPRTATNEKLFF. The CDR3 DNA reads TGTGCCAGTAATTCCCCCAGGACTGCAACTAATGAAAAACTGTTTTTT. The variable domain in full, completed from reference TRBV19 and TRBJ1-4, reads DGGITQSPKYLFRKEGQNVTLSCEQNLNHDAMYWYRQDPGQGLRLIYYSQIVNDFQKGDIAEGYSVSREKKESFPLTVTSAQKNPTAFYLCASNSPRTATNEKLFFGSGTQLSVL.